Presented here are 10 T cell receptor beta chains from one specimen sequenced in a study of T cell repertoires in cytomegalovirus infection. Via MiXCR, TCRdb re-called the reads, giving one row per CDR3 protein. The repertoire holds around 770,000 distinct CDR3 sequences, with roughly 29% as singletons. For these receptors, no antigen is known. The specimen comprised cultured CD8+ T cells from PBMCs, sampled from culture after CMV antigen stimulation. All receptors derive from a human donor in good health (CMV status not recorded). Some clones in this sample may be carry-over from other donors' samples.

This clonotype has more than one count but fewer than ten. V usage is TRBV5-6 and J usage is TRBJ1-1; D unresolved. The length of the CDR3 is 14 residues. The V and J ends lost 4 bases and 3 bases respectively, with 13 bases between them. Germline-derived CDR1 and CDR2 are SGHDT and YYEEEE. The CDR3 DNA reads TGTGCCAGCAGCCCGACTCTCAAAGACACTGAAGCTTTCTTT. Protein sequence: CASSPTLKDTEAFF.

J is TRBJ2-7 and V is TRBV6-2 or TRBV6-3, with a possible D match to TRBD2 (5 bases). The CDR3 consists of 13 residues. Between the trimmed V and J ends, which lost 2 bases and 2 bases, there was a span of 7 bases. The germline gives CDR1 MNHEY, CDR2 SVGEGT. The DNA of the CDR3 is TGTGCCAGCAGTTACGGACTTACCTACGAGCAGTACTTC. Its translation: CASSYGLTYEQYF.

Ten or more counts support this clonotype. The gene calls are TRBV7-2 and TRBJ2-5; tentatively, D is TRBD2 (5 bases). The CDR3 has 14 residues. CDR1 is SGHTA, CDR2 FQGNSA, per germline. V gave up 4 bases and J gave up 0 bases, with 9 bases separating them. The DNA for the CDR3 is TGTGCCAGCAGCTCACCGGGGTACCAAGAGACCCAGTACTTC. This sequence encodes CASSSPGYQETQYF.

The chain uses TRBV29-1 and TRBJ1-2, with D perhaps TRBD1 (6 bases). CDR1 is SQVTM, CDR2 ANQGSEA, per germline. The CDR3 sequence is 15 residues long. Trimming stripped 0 bases from V and 0 bases from J, with 11 bases between. The CDR3 spells CSVEDRQEANYGYTF. CDR3 coding DNA: TGCAGCGTTGAAGATAGACAGGAAGCTAACTATGGCTACACCTTC.

This clonotype was seen once. V and J are TRBV19 and TRBJ2-2; the D is unclear. The V gene lost 3 bases and the J gene lost 4 bases, with 12 bases spanning the gap. Germline CDR1 and CDR2: LNHDA and SQIVND (reference sequence). The CDR3 is 15 residues long. CDR3 in amino acids: CASSMVRMSTGELFF. The DNA of the CDR3 is TGTGCCAGTAGTATGGTTAGGATGAGCACCGGGGAGCTGTTTTTT.

This clonotype was found a few times. The chain recombines TRBV6-4 with TRBJ1-5; D gene unclear. The CDR3 runs to 15 residues. V was shortened by 4 bases and J by 0 bases, with 10 bases between the two germline ends. CDR1 and CDR2 from the germline V gene are MRHNA and SNTAGT. CDR3 DNA: TGTGCCAGCAGTGGGACGGGTAATAGCAATCAGCCCCAGCATTTT. Its protein is CASSGTGNSNQPQHF.

This clonotype occurred a few times. V is TRBV5-1 and J is TRBJ2-7, with a tentative D call TRBD2 (6 bases). Trimming shortened V by 3 bases and J by 2 bases, and 21 bases separated the two germline ends. The CDR3 sequence is 17 residues long. CDR1 is SGHRS, CDR2 YFSETQ, per germline. CDR3 in amino acids: CASSSRGGKELAYEQYF. DNA of the CDR3: TGCGCCAGCAGCTCCCGCGGAGGGAAAGAGTTAGCCTACGAGCAGTACTTC.

The chain links TRBV28 to TRBJ1-1; unclear D gene. V was pared by 6 bases and J by 3 bases, with 17 bases between. This CDR3 spans 15 amino acids. The germline V gene encodes CDR1 MDHEN and CDR2 SYDVKM. The CDR3 DNA reads as TGTGCCAGCAGCCGACAACGTGGCGGCTACACTGAAGCTTTCTTT. This sequence encodes CASSRQRGGYTEAFF.

This clonotype has just a few counts. V usage is TRBV4-1 and J usage is TRBJ2-3; no definite D call. Germline assignment: CDR1 MGHRA and CDR2 YSYEKL. Trimming took off 4 bases at V and 2 bases at J, with 19 bases between the two ends. The CDR3 is 17 residues long. In DNA form, the CDR3 reads TGCGCCAGCAGCCTCTCCCCCACCCCGGCCTACACAGATACGCAGTATTTT. It codes for CASSLSPTPAYTDTQYF.

The gene calls are TRBV5-1 and TRBJ1-2, with D uncertain. This CDR3 contains 13 residues. Germline V CDR1 and CDR2: SGHRS, YFSETQ. V lost 0 bases and J lost 9, with 12 bases in between. Written as DNA, the CDR3 is TGCGCCAGCAGCTTGGGACACCGTATACGCTACACCTTC. The encoded protein is CASSLGHRIRYTF.